The rows below give T cell receptor beta chains drawn from one sample of a study of Graves' ophthalmopathy and Graves' hyperthyroidism. One entry per CDR3 protein results from TCRdb running MiXCR on the multiplex PCR reads. The top ten hold about 4.1% of the sample, which has roughly 600,000 distinct CDR3 sequences, just under 40% seen once. The sample taken for sequencing was peripheral blood or thyroid tissue (not recorded which). The receptors shown here come from an adult man with Graves' hyperthyroidism. CDR3s include the opening cysteine and the closing phenylalanine or tryptophan. D genes are given only for firm matches. Not all rows give a size; the values are once, few, many and, for expanded clones, a class.

>-|many|14|TRBJ1-1|TRBV6-1
CASRVSPVNTEAFF
TGTGCCAGCAGGGTCTCCCCAGTGAACACTGAAGCTTTCTTT
>-|-|10|TRBJ1-1|TRBV7-9
CASSMGQAFF
TGTGCCAGCAGCATGGGACAAGCTTTCTTT
>-|many|13|TRBJ2-5|TRBV20-1
CSAGGGSTETQYF
TGCAGTGCTGGAGGGGGGAGTACCGAGACCCAGTACTTC
>-|-|14|TRBJ1-5|TRBV29-1
CSVVSSGGPKTQHF
TGCAGCGTTGTGTCTAGCGGGGGTCCCAAGACCCAGCATTTT
>-|-|17|TRBJ2-6|TRBV6-1
CASRRRAPSSGANVLTF
TGTGCCAGCAGAAGACGGGCCCCGAGCTCTGGGGCCAACGTCCTGACTTTC
>-|few|16|TRBJ1-1|TRBV6-5
CASSYTPTPGGTEAFF
TGTGCCAGCAGTTACACGCCCACCCCAGGCGGCACTGAAGCTTTCTTT
>TRBD1|-|16|TRBJ2-7|TRBV24-1
CATQTRPGQGRYEQYF
TGTGCCACTCAAACCCGACCGGGACAGGGTCGTTACGAGCAGTACTTC
>TRBD1|many|16|TRBJ1-2|TRBV12-3/TRBV12-4
CASSLFQGARSVGNTF
TGTGCCAGCAGTTTATTCCAGGGGGCCCGGTCGGTAGGGAACACCTTC
>-|many|14|TRBJ2-7|TRBV5-6
CASSSGALPHEQYF
TGTGCCAGCAGCTCCGGGGCCTTACCCCACGAGCAGTACTTC
>TRBD1|-|14|TRBJ2-3|TRBV2
CASHVDRGTDTQYF
TGTGCCAGCCACGTGGACAGGGGCACAGATACGCAGTATTTT
>-|-|24|TRBJ1-1|TRBV24-1
CATSDFCSTHHKVVDETGYTEAFF
TGTGCCACCAGTGATTTTTGTTCCACACACCATAAGGTTGTGGACGAAACAGGGTACACTGAAGCTTTCTTT
>-|-|12|TRBJ1-2|TRBV28
CASQVGNYGYTF
TGTGCCAGCCAAGTGGGAAACTATGGCTACACCTTC
>TRBD1|-|14|TRBJ1-2|TRBV12-3/TRBV12-4
CASSLNGQGFGYTF
TGTGCCAGCAGTTTAAACGGACAGGGGTTTGGCTACACCTTC
>TRBD1|few|15|TRBJ1-1|TRBV20-1
CSAITGGSMNTEAFF
TGCAGTGCAATTACAGGGGGGAGCATGAACACTGAAGCTTTCTTT
>-|many|12|TRBJ2-7|TRBV29-1
CSVITSSYEQYF
TGCAGCGTTATTACAAGCTCCTACGAGCAGTACTTC
>-|many|14|TRBJ1-3|TRBV7-9
CASSSGVSGNTIYF
TGTGCCAGCAGCTCAGGGGTCTCTGGAAACACCATATATTTT
>TRBD1|few|12|TRBJ1-1|TRBV4-1
CASSQGDSTAFF
TGCGCCAGCAGCCAAGGGGACAGTACGGCTTTCTTT
>-|few|16|TRBJ2-2|TRBV12-3/TRBV12-4
CASSFEGLPPVGELFF
TGTGCCAGCAGTTTTGAGGGACTCCCTCCCGTCGGGGAGCTGTTTTTT
>-|many|13|TRBJ2-7|TRBV20-1
CSARVASSYEQYF
TGCAGTGCTAGGGTGGCCAGCTCCTACGAGCAGTACTTC
>TRBD2|-|15|TRBJ2-3|TRBV29-1
CSSGELAGIEDTQYF
TGCAGCTCTGGGGAACTAGCGGGGATTGAGGATACGCAGTATTTT
>-|many|15|TRBJ1-4|TRBV7-9
CASSLPDPAGGKLFF
TGTGCCAGCAGCTTACCGGACCCGGCGGGTGGAAAACTGTTTTTT
>TRBD2|-|13|TRBJ2-7|TRBV20-1
CSAEGGHSYEQYF
TGCAGTGCGGAGGGAGGGCACTCCTACGAGCAGTACTTC
>-|many|16|TRBJ2-6|TRBV7-8
CASSLRGGPGANVLTF
TGTGCCAGCAGCTTAAGGGGGGGACCTGGGGCCAACGTCCTGACTTTC
>-|many|15|TRBJ2-3|TRBV20-1
CSASGQAEGTDTQYF
TGCAGTGCTAGCGGTCAGGCCGAAGGAACAGATACGCAGTATTTT
>TRBD1|many|15|TRBJ2-2|TRBV2
CASRRQGGDAGELFF
TGTGCCAGCAGACGACAGGGTGGTGATGCCGGGGAGCTGTTTTTT
>-|many|14|TRBJ1-2|TRBV9
CASSVEHDNYGYTF
TGTGCCAGCAGCGTAGAGCACGATAACTATGGCTACACCTTC
>TRBD1|-|13|TRBJ2-7|TRBV7-9
CASSWDSYNEQYF
TGTGCCAGCAGCTGGGACAGTTACAATGAGCAGTACTTC
>-|-|13|TRBJ2-6|TRBV10-3
CASSYSVAYVLTF
TGTGCCAGCAGTTACTCCGTGGCCTACGTCCTGACTTTC
>-|-|12|TRBJ1-1|TRBV2
CASSLLGIEAFF
TGTGCCAGCAGTTTATTGGGGATTGAAGCTTTCTTT
>-|-|17|TRBJ1-5|TRBV9
CASSVVPSRVCNQPQHF
TGTGCCAGCAGCGTAGTGCCCAGCAGGGTTTGCAATCAGCCCCAGCATTTT
>TRBD1|few|16|TRBJ1-5|TRBV4-1
CASSQVDRERFRPQHF
TGCGCCAGCAGCCAGGTAGACAGGGAAAGATTCCGGCCCCAGCATTTT
>-|-|8|TRBJ2-2|TRBV29-1
CSGGELFF
TGCAGCGGTGGGGAGCTGTTTTTT
>TRBD1|-|15|TRBJ2-5|TRBV2
CASKAGTGRWETQYF
TGTGCCAGCAAGGCCGGGACAGGGAGGTGGGAGACCCAGTACTTC
>-|many|14|TRBJ1-5|TRBV5-1
CASSPRVGTGPQHF
TGCGCCAGCAGCCCTCGGGTCGGAACGGGGCCCCAGCATTTT
>-|-|18|TRBJ2-7|TRBV7-2
CASSQRITGLTSLNEQYF
TGTGCCAGCAGTCAAAGGATTACAGGGCTTACTTCTCTCAACGAGCAGTACTTC
>-|-|11|TRBJ1-5|TRBV10-3
CAITELQPQHF
TGTGCCATCACTGAGCTTCAGCCCCAGCATTTT
>TRBD1|-|15|TRBJ1-3|TRBV15
CATSRFAGGRNTIYF
TGTGCCACCAGCAGATTTGCAGGGGGCCGAAACACCATATATTTT
>TRBD1|-|18|TRBJ1-1|TRBV6-5
CASNYRGDRGSMNTEAFF
TGTGCCAGCAACTATAGGGGGGACAGGGGTTCCATGAACACTGAAGCTTTCTTT
>TRBD1|many|15|TRBJ2-7|TRBV13
CASSWSGTELYEQYF
TGTGCCAGCAGCTGGTCCGGGACAGAGCTTTACGAGCAGTACTTC
>TRBD1|-|15|TRBJ2-5|TRBV7-2
CASSLDIRTGETQYF
TGTGCCAGCAGCTTAGATATCCGGACAGGGGAGACCCAGTACTTC
>-|many|14|TRBJ2-7|TRBV3-1
CASSQRGQDAEQYF
TGTGCCAGCAGCCAGCGGGGCCAAGACGCCGAGCAGTACTTC
>-|many|13|TRBJ1-1|TRBV19
CASAKTANTEAFF
TGTGCCAGTGCGAAGACAGCGAACACTGAAGCTTTCTTT
>-|-|13|TRBJ2-7|TRBV6-1
CASGPTETYEQYF
TGTGCCAGCGGTCCGACGGAGACCTACGAGCAGTACTTC
>-|many|16|TRBJ1-4|TRBV7-9
CASSLDPRNPNEKLFF
TGTGCCAGCAGCTTGGACCCACGCAACCCGAATGAAAAACTGTTTTTT
>-|-|15|TRBJ1-2|TRBV7-2
CASSYVGGAAYGYTF
TGTGCCAGCAGCTACGTAGGGGGGGCGGCGTATGGCTACACCTTC
>TRBD2|once|16|TRBJ2-7|TRBV2
CASSGEPGLAGVEQYF
TGTGCCAGCAGTGGAGAACCGGGACTAGCGGGAGTAGAGCAGTACTTC